This T cell receptor beta chain derives from a study of T cell responses to AZD1222 COVID-19 vaccine. Study findings and constraints: Nearly half of spike-specific TCRs reportedly go after variant regions that carry no mutations. Only six people who got AZD1222 tested seropositive at baseline. Clonal diversity may have been underestimated in mostly white British donors.

With respect to this clone: Antigen unknown.

Assay used: immunoSEQ multiplex PCR; TCRdb lists only in-frame clones, some missing. Here the sample spans more than 250,000 clones, over 90% being singletons. Germline V gene data show CDR1 as SGHRS and CDR2 as YFSETQ. The CDR3 runs 15 residues. The ends were cut back, 1 base at V and 6 bases at J, with 13 bases in the middle. Sequenced here: peripheral blood, sampled on day 0 of AZD1222 vaccination. The chain links TRBV5-1 to TRBJ2-2; D is ambiguous. The TCR originated in an adult in good health. The CDR3: CASSLNAERPGELFF. CDR3 in DNA: TGCGCCAGCAGCTTGAACGCGGAGCGCCCCGGGGAGCTGTTTTTT.